Listed below are T cell receptor beta chains from one sample, sequenced in a study of early T cells in non-severe SARS-CoV-2 infection. TCRdb used MiXCR to reprocess the 5' RACE reads, holding one entry per CDR3 protein. The table includes roughly 25,000 distinct CDR3 sequences, 4% to 4.5% detected once. The sequenced material came from whole blood. The receptors were sampled from an adult who was a healthcare worker with PCR-confirmed SARS-CoV-2 infection or an uninfected control (not recorded which). CDR3s include the opening cysteine and the closing phenylalanine or tryptophan. Each record gives: CDR3 DNA, CDR3 protein, D gene, clone size, J gene, V gene. D genes are given only for firm matches. Size is omitted from some rows. Given values are once, few, many or a class for expanded clones.

TGTGCCAGCAGCTTGGACAGGGAAAGGGGCTACACCTTC,CASSLDRERGYTF,TRBD1,many,TRBJ1-2,TRBV7-2
TGTGCCAGCTCCCGGGGACTAGCGGTCACCGGGGAGCTGTTTTTT,CASSRGLAVTGELFF,TRBD2,few,TRBJ2-2,TRBV12-3/TRBV12-4
TGTGCCAGCTCACCACTAAGAGACTTGAGCTCCTACGAGCAGTACTTC,CASSPLRDLSSYEQYF,NA,many,TRBJ2-7,TRBV18
TGTGCCAGCAGCTTCGATTCGGCGTACAATGAGCAGTTCTTC,CASSFDSAYNEQFF,NA,NA,TRBJ2-1,TRBV7-8
TGTGCCAGCAGTCGTAGGGGGGATCGGTATGATGGCTACACCTTC,CASSRRGDRYDGYTF,NA,many,TRBJ1-2,TRBV27
TGTGCCAGCAGCTTAGAGGGTAGCGGGAGTAATGAGCAGTTCTTC,CASSLEGSGSNEQFF,TRBD2,few,TRBJ2-1,TRBV7-9
TGTGCCAGCAGCTTAGCGGGGCCCACAGATACGCAGTATTTT,CASSLAGPTDTQYF,NA,many,TRBJ2-3,TRBV7-2
TGTGCCAGCAGTGAATGGGCCTCGGACAGGGCAAACACTGAAGCTTTCTTT,CASSEWASDRANTEAFF,TRBD1,many,TRBJ1-1,TRBV2
TGTGCCACTTTCGGAGGCGGGGAGCTGTTTTTT,CATFGGGELFF,NA,few,TRBJ2-2,TRBV27
TGTGCCAGCAGTTACTATGGACTAGCCAAGCGGGATGAGCAGTTCTTC,CASSYYGLAKRDEQFF,TRBD2,few,TRBJ2-1,TRBV27
TGTGCCAGCTCACCAGAGACAGGCTATCAGCCCCAGCATTTT,CASSPETGYQPQHF,NA,NA,TRBJ1-5,TRBV18
TGTGCCAGCAGCTTAGCGTATAAGAGCGGGGGCTACAATGAGCAGTTCTTC,CASSLAYKSGGYNEQFF,TRBD2,many,TRBJ2-1,TRBV7-6
TGTGCCAGCAGCTTTCTAGCGGGGAAGAACACCGGGGAGCTGTTTTTT,CASSFLAGKNTGELFF,TRBD2,many,TRBJ2-2,TRBV7-2
TGTGCCAGCAGCGTAGGGGGGGGGTTGCAGCCCCAGCATTTT,CASSVGGGLQPQHF,NA,many,TRBJ1-5,TRBV9
TGTGCCAGCAGCTCGGGACTAGCGGGAGCCGAGCAGTACTTC,CASSSGLAGAEQYF,TRBD2,many,TRBJ2-7,TRBV7-3
TGTGCCAGCAAGACGCTCAATGAGCAGTTCTTC,CASKTLNEQFF,NA,many,TRBJ2-1,TRBV28
TGTGCCAGCAGTTTGAGGGGCGGAGAGCAGTTCTTC,CASSLRGGEQFF,NA,many,TRBJ2-1,TRBV27
TGCAGTGCTCAGACTGATTCCGGGACTAGCGGGCCCCGGGGAGAGACCCAGTACTTC,CSAQTDSGTSGPRGETQYF,TRBD2,medium-sized,TRBJ2-5,TRBV20-1
TGTGCCAGCAGCCCGGGGTACCTCACCAACAATGAGCAGTTCTTC,CASSPGYLTNNEQFF,NA,many,TRBJ2-1,TRBV7-2
TGTGCCAGTAGCTCTGGGACTAGCGGGAGGAAAGAGCAGTTCTTC,CASSSGTSGRKEQFF,TRBD2,many,TRBJ2-1,TRBV19
TGTGCCAGCAGTTTACCGGGGATTCCCGGGGAGCTGTTTTTT,CASSLPGIPGELFF,NA,many,TRBJ2-2,TRBV12-3/TRBV12-4
TGTGCCAGCAGCCTCGTTGGGACAGCGGGAGCGGGCGGGGAGCTGTTTTTT,CASSLVGTAGAGGELFF,NA,many,TRBJ2-2,TRBV7-8
TGCAGTGCTAGAGATAGTAGAAACAATGAGCAGTTCTTC,CSARDSRNNEQFF,NA,many,TRBJ2-1,TRBV20-1
TGTGCCAGCAGCCAGGAAACCGGGACTAGCGGGAGTCCGCAGTTCTTC,CASSQETGTSGSPQFF,TRBD2,many,TRBJ2-1,TRBV3-1
TGTGCCAGCAGCTTAGGACAGGGGAACTATGGCTACACCTTC,CASSLGQGNYGYTF,TRBD1,many,TRBJ1-2,TRBV11-1
TGTGCCAGCGGGGCGGGGGGCGCAGGCGAGCAGTACTTC,CASGAGGAGEQYF,TRBD2,many,TRBJ2-7,TRBV28
TGTGCCAGCAGCGTAGGCGGCAACACAGATACGCAGTATTTT,CASSVGGNTDTQYF,NA,many,TRBJ2-3,TRBV9
TGTGCCACCATGAAGGCTAACACTGAAGCTTTCTTT,CATMKANTEAFF,NA,many,TRBJ1-1,TRBV12-3/TRBV12-4
TGCGCCAGCAGCTCGGGACAGGGCCAAGAGACCCAGTACTTC,CASSSGQGQETQYF,TRBD1,many,TRBJ2-5,TRBV5-1
TGTGCCAGCTCACCGGATCTCGGGGGCCCGCAGTACTTC,CASSPDLGGPQYF,NA,NA,TRBJ2-7,TRBV18
TGTGCCAGCAGCCCAGGACAGGCTTTACCCCTCCACTTT,CASSPGQALPLHF,TRBD1,many,TRBJ1-6,TRBV7-6
TGTGCCAGCAGCTTGGGAAAGTCGAATGAGCAGTTCTTC,CASSLGKSNEQFF,NA,few,TRBJ2-1,TRBV5-4
TGTGCCAGCAGCCAAGGGGAACTAGCCCCGGGGGATACGCAGTATTTT,CASSQGELAPGDTQYF,NA,few,TRBJ2-3,TRBV4-2
TGTGCCAGCAGTTTAGCAGGGACCACGAATCAGCCCCAGCATTTT,CASSLAGTTNQPQHF,NA,many,TRBJ1-5,TRBV28
TGTGCCAGCAGCCAAAACATCGAAGAGACCCAGTACTTC,CASSQNIEETQYF,NA,many,TRBJ2-5,TRBV3-1
TGTGCCAGCAGTGGGGGACAGGGGGCAGATACGCAGTATTTT,CASSGGQGADTQYF,TRBD1,many,TRBJ2-3,TRBV2
TGCAGTGCCCCGCGCGTCAGCTCAGGGACCCAGTACTTC,CSAPRVSSGTQYF,NA,many,TRBJ2-5,TRBV20-1
TGTGCCAGCAGCAGTAGCGGGAGGGCCTCCGGGGAGCTGTTTTTT,CASSSSGRASGELFF,TRBD2,NA,TRBJ2-2,TRBV7-2
TGCAGTGCCCACAGGGCGCAGCAGTTCTTC,CSAHRAQQFF,NA,many,TRBJ2-1,TRBV20-1